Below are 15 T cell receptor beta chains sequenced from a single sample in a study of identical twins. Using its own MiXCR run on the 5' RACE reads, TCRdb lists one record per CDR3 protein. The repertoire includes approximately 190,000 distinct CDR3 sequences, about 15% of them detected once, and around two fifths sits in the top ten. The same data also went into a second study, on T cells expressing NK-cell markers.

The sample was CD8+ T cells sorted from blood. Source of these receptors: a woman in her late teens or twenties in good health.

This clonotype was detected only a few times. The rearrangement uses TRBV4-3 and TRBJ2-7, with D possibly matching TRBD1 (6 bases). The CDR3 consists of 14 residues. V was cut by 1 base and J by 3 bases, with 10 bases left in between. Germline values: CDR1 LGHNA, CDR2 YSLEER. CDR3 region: CASSQGDRRYEQYF. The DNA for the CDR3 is TGCGCCAGCAGCCAAGGAGACAGGCGCTACGAGCAGTACTTC.

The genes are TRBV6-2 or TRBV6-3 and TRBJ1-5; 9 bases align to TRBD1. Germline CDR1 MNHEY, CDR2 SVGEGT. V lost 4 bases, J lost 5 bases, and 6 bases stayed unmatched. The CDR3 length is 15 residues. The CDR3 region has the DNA TGTGCCAGCAGTTTACAGGACAGGGGATATCAGCCCCAGCATTTT. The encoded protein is CASSLQDRGYQPQHF.

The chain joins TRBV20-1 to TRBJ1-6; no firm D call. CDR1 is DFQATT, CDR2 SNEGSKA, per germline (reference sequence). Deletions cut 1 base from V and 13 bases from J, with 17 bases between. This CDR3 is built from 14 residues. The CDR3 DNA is TGCAGTGCTAGAGGAGTCGGGTTTGGGATCCCCCTCCACTTT. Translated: CSARGVGFGIPLHF.

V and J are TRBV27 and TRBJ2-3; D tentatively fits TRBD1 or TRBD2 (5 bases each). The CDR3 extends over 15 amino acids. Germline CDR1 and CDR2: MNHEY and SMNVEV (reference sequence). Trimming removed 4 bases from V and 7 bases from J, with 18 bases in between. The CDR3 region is CASSWVRGGRHTQYF. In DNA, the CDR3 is TGTGCCAGCAGTTGGGTTCGGGGCGGTCGGCATACGCAGTATTTT.

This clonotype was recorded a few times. CDR3 coding DNA: TGTGCCAGCAGCTCCGGTAGTGTGGGTCGGCTTAGGCAGTATTTT. Translation gives CASSSGSVGRLRQYF. J is TRBJ2-3 and V is TRBV7-2; D remains ambiguous. The V end was cut by 4 bases, the J end by 11 bases, with 22 bases between. CDR3 size: 15 residues. Germline CDR1 and CDR2: SGHTA and FQGNSA.

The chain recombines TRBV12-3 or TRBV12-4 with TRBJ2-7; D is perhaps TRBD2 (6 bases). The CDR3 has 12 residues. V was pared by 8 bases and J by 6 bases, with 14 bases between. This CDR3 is CASGPGSGEQYF. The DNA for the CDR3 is TGTGCCAGCGGACCCGGGAGCGGCGAGCAGTACTTC.

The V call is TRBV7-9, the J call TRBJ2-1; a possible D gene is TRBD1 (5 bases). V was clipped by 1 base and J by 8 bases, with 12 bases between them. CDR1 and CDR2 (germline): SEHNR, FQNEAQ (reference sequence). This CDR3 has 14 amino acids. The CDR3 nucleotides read TGTGCCAGCAGCTTAGTCAGGGATGGGGATGAGCAGTTCTTC. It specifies CASSLVRDGDEQFF.

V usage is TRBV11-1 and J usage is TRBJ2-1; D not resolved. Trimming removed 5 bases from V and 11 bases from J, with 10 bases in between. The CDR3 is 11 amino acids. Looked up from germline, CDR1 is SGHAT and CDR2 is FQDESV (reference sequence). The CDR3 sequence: CASSHGYQQFF. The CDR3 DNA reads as TGTGCCAGCAGCCACGGGTACCAGCAGTTCTTC.

CDR3 in DNA: TGTGCCAGTTTAAGGGGTGCGTACGAGCAGTACTTC. Its protein product is CASLRGAYEQYF. V is TRBV2 and J is TRBJ2-7; TRBD1 might be the D (5 bases). V dropped 9 bases and J dropped 4 bases, with 13 bases sitting between them. The CDR3 has 12 amino acids. CDR1 and CDR2 (germline): SNHLY, FYNNEI.

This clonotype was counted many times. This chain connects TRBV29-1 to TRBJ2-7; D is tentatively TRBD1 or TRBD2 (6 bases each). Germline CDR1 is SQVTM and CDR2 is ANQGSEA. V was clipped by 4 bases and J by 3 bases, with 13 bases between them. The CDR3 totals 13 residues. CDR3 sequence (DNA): TGCAGCGTTGTACGGGGGCCTTACTACGAGCAGTACTTC. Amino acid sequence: CSVVRGPYYEQYF.

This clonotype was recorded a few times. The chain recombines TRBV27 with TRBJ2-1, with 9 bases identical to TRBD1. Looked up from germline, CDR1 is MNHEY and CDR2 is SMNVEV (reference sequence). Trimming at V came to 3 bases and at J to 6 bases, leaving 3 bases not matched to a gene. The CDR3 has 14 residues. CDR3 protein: CASSLGQGINEQFF. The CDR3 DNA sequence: TGTGCCAGCAGTTTGGGACAGGGAATCAATGAGCAGTTCTTC.

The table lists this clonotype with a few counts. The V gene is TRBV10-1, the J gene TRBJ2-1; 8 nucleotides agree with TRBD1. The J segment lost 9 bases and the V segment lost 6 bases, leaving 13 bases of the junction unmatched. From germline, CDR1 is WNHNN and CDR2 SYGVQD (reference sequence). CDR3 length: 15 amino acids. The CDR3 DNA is TGCGCCAGCAGGGACCGCCTGGACAGGGATGGTGAGCAGTTCTTC. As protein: CASRDRLDRDGEQFF.

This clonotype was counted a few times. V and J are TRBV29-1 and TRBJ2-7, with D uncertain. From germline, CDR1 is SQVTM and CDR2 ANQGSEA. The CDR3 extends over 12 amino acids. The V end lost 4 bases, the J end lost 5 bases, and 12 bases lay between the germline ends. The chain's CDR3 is CSVGAVRDEQYF. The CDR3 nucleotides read TGCAGCGTTGGGGCAGTCCGGGACGAGCAGTACTTC.

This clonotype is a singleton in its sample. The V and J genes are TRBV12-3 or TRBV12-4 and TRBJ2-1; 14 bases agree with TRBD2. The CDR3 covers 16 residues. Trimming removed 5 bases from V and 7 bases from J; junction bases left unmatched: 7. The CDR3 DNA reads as TGTGCCAGCAGTGTCCCGGGACTAGCGGGAGTTAATGAGCAGTTCTTC. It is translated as CASSVPGLAGVNEQFF.

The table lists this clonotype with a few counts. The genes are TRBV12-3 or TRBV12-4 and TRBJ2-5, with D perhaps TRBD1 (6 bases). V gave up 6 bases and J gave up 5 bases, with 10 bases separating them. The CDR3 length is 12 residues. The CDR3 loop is CASRDSRETQYF. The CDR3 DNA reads TGTGCCAGCAGGGACAGTAGGGAGACCCAGTACTTC.